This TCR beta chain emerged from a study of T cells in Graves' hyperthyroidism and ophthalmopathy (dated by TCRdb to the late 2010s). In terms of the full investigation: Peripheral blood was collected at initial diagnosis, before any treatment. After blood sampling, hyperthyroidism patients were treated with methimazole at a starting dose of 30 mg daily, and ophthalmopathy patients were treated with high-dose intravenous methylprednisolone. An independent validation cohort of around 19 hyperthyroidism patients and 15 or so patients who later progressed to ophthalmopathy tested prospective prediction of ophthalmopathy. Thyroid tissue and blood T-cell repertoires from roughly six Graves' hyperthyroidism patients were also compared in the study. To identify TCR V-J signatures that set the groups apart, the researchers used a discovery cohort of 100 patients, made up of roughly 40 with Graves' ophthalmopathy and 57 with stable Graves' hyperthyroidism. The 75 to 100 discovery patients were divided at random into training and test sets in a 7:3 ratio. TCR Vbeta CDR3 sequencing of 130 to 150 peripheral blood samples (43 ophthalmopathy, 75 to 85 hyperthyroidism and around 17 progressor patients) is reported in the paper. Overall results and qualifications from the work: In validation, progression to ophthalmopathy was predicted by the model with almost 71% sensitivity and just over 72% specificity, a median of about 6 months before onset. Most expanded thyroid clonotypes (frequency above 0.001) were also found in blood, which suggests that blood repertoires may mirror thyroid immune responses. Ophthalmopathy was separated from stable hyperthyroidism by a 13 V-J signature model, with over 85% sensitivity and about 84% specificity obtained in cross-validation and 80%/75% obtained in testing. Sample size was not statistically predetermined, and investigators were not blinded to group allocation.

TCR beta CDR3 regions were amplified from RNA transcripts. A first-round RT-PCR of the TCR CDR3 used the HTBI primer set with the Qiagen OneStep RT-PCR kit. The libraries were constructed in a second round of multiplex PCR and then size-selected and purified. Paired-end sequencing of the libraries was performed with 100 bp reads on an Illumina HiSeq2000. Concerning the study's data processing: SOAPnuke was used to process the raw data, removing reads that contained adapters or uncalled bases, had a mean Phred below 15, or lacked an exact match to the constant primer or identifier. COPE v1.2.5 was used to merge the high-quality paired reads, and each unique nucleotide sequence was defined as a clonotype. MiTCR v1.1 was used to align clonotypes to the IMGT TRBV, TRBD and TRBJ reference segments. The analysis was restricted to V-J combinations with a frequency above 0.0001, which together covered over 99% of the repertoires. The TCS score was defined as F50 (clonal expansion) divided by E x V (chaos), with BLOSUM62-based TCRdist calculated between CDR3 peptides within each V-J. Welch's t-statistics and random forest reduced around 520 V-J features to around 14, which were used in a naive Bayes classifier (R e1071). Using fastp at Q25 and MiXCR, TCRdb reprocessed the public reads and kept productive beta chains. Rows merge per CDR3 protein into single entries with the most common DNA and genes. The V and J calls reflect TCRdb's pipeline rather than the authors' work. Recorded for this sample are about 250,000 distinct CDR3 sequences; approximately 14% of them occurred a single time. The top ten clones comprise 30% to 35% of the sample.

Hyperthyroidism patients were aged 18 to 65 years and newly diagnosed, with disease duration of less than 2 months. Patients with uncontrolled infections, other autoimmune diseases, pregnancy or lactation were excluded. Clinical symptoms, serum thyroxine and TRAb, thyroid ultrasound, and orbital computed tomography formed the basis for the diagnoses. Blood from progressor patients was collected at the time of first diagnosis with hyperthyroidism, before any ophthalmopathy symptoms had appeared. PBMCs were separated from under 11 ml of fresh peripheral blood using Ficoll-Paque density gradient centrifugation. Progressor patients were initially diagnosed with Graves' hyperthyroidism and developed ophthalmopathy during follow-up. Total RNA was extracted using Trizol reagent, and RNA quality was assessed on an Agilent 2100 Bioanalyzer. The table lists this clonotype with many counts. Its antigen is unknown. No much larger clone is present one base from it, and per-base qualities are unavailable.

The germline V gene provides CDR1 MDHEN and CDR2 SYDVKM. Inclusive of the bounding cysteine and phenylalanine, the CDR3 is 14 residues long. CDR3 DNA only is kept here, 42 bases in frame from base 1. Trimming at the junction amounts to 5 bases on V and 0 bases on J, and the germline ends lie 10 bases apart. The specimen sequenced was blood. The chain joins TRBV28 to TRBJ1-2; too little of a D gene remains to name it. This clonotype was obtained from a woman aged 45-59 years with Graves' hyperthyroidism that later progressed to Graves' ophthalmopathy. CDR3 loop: CASSGRWTNYGYTF. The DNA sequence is TGTGCCAGCAGTGGGAGGTGGACTAACTATGGCTACACCTTC.